A selection of T cell receptor beta chains follows, all from one sample in a study of T-cell reconstitution after alpha-beta-depleted transplantation in children. Each CDR3 protein is one row after TCRdb ran MiXCR on the PCR reads. The table shows 700,000 to 950,000 distinct CDR3 sequences, with 16% occurring only once. The specimen comprised PBMCs, mostly from graft donor cells, sampled 360 days after TCRalphabeta/CD19-depleted stem cell transplant. These receptors were collected from a male patient younger than 18 who had a stem cell transplant for acute lymphoblastic leukemia, so the T cells may come from the graft donor. Both conserved end residues are part of each CDR3. D genes are given only for firm matches. The listing skips clone size in some rows; elsewhere it reads once, few, many or a size class.

V gene	D gene	J gene	clone size	CDR3 protein	CDR3 DNA
TRBV5-5	.	TRBJ1-2	.	CASSGPGRRYGYTF	TGTGCCAGCAGCGGACCGGGACGGCGCTATGGCTACACCTTC
TRBV20-1	TRBD2	TRBJ2-3	few	CSASTGLDPDTQYF	TGCAGTGCTAGCACGGGACTAGACCCAGATACGCAGTATTTT
TRBV5-1	TRBD1	TRBJ1-2	.	CASSARRGQGANGYTF	TGCGCCAGCAGCGCCCGGCGTGGACAGGGGGCGAATGGCTACACCTTC
TRBV12-3/TRBV12-4	TRBD2	TRBJ2-7	.	CASSLGRTSGSEEQYF	TGTGCCAGCAGTTTAGGCAGGACTAGCGGGAGTGAAGAGCAGTACTTC
TRBV7-3	.	TRBJ2-2	few	CASSSKAGMNTGELFF	TGTGCCAGCAGCTCCAAAGCGGGTATGAACACCGGGGAGCTGTTTTTT
TRBV5-1	.	TRBJ2-7	many	CASSLGVPYEQYF	TGCGCCAGCAGCTTGGGCGTACCCTACGAGCAGTACTTC
TRBV12-3/TRBV12-4	TRBD2	TRBJ2-3	.	CASSRRLAGGTQYF	TGTGCCAGCAGTAGGCGACTAGCGGGAGGTACGCAGTATTTT
TRBV24-1	.	TRBJ2-3	.	CATSWGAAADTQYF	TGTGCCACCTCATGGGGGGCAGCCGCAGATACGCAGTATTTT
TRBV5-1	TRBD1	TRBJ2-5	many	CASSLGTGGLRETQYF	TGCGCCAGCAGCTTGGGGACAGGAGGACTTCGGGAGACCCAGTACTTC
TRBV7-2	TRBD2	TRBJ2-2	.	CASSFVAGGTGELFF	TGTGCCAGCAGCTTTGTAGCGGGAGGGACCGGGGAGCTGTTTTTT
TRBV19	.	TRBJ2-2	.	CASKERAGELFF	TGTGCCAGTAAGGAGCGGGCCGGGGAGCTGTTTTTT
TRBV4-1	TRBD1	TRBJ2-7	.	CASSLGTGEYGEQYF	TGCGCCAGCAGCCTCGGGACAGGGGAGTACGGCGAGCAGTACTTC
TRBV7-9	.	TRBJ2-5	.	CASSLAPLGWETQYF	TGTGCCAGCAGCTTAGCCCCCCTAGGATGGGAGACCCAGTACTTC
TRBV20-1	.	TRBJ2-7	.	CSARAPGPYEQYF	TGCAGTGCTAGAGCCCCAGGTCCCTACGAGCAGTACTTC
TRBV27	TRBD1	TRBJ2-7	.	CASSLQGAMYEQYF	TGTGCCAGCAGTTTACAGGGGGCGATGTACGAGCAGTACTTC
TRBV12-3/TRBV12-4	TRBD2	TRBJ2-1	few	CASSFEREGYNEQFF	TGTGCCAGCAGTTTCGAGCGGGAGGGTTACAATGAGCAGTTCTTC
TRBV7-3	.	TRBJ1-1	many	CASSPGSVNTEAFF	TGTGCCAGCAGCCCTGGGTCAGTTAACACTGAAGCTTTCTTT
TRBV4-1	TRBD2	TRBJ2-7	.	CASSQLGGGTAGEQYF	TGCGCCAGCAGCCAACTCGGGGGAGGGACTGCTGGGGAGCAGTACTTC
TRBV18	.	TRBJ2-5	.	CASSKGRSGSQTQYF	TGTGCCAGCTCAAAGGGACGGTCGGGTAGTCAGACCCAGTACTTC
TRBV11-2	.	TRBJ2-7	.	CASSPAREQYF	TGTGCCAGCAGCCCCGCTCGCGAGCAGTACTTC
TRBV7-7	TRBD2	TRBJ2-5	.	CASTRGTSGKETQYF	TGTGCCAGCACCCGTGGGACTAGCGGAAAAGAGACCCAGTACTTC
TRBV24-1	.	TRBJ2-1	.	CATSAAGTGSYNEQFF	TGTGCCACCAGTGCTGCCGGGACTGGCTCCTACAATGAGCAGTTCTTC
TRBV3-1	.	TRBJ2-5	many	CASSQKKGEGHRRGQYF	TGTGCCAGCAGCCAAAAGAAGGGGGAGGGGCACAGGAGGGGCCAGTACTTC
TRBV19	.	TRBJ2-2	.	CATRRQAPYTGELFF	TGTGCCACTCGGAGACAGGCCCCTTACACCGGGGAGCTGTTTTTT
TRBV12-3/TRBV12-4	.	TRBJ2-2	few	CASSPQSGAGELFF	TGTGCCAGCAGTCCGCAGTCGGGGGCCGGGGAGCTGTTTTTT
TRBV20-1	TRBD2	TRBJ2-5	few	CSAKREVKETQYF	TGCAGTGCTAAGCGGGAGGTAAAAGAGACCCAGTACTTC
TRBV4-2	.	TRBJ2-1	few	CASSPASGLAGWQFF	TGTGCCAGCAGCCCCGCGAGCGGGCTAGCAGGATGGCAGTTCTTC
TRBV9	TRBD1	TRBJ2-7	few	CASSPSDRGHYEQYF	TGTGCCAGCAGCCCCTCGGACAGGGGACACTACGAGCAGTACTTC
TRBV20-1	TRBD2	TRBJ2-1	.	CSARTSGRVREQFF	TGCAGTGCTAGGACTAGCGGGAGGGTAAGGGAGCAGTTCTTC
TRBV13	.	TRBJ2-3	few	CASSLAITGSSTDTQYF	TGTGCCAGCAGCTTAGCGATAACCGGTTCAAGCACAGATACGCAGTATTTT
TRBV5-5	TRBD1	TRBJ2-2	few	CASSRGQGQGVTGELFF	TGTGCCAGCAGCCGGGGGCAGGGACAGGGGGTCACCGGGGAGCTGTTTTTT
TRBV7-9	TRBD2	TRBJ2-5	few	CASSLELTSGKETQYF	TGTGCCAGCAGCTTAGAGTTGACTAGCGGGAAAGAGACCCAGTACTTC
TRBV25-1	.	TRBJ2-1	few	CASSMAGPYNEQFF	TGTGCCAGCAGTATGGCGGGACCGTACAATGAGCAGTTCTTC
TRBV2	.	TRBJ2-2	few	CANGANTGELFF	TGTGCCAACGGGGCTAACACCGGGGAGCTGTTTTTT
TRBV5-1	TRBD1	TRBJ2-7	many	CASSRSGTVSYEQYF	TGCGCCAGCAGCCGATCCGGGACAGTCTCCTACGAGCAGTACTTC
TRBV28	.	TRBJ2-7	.	CASSFHREVAGLYEQYF	TGTGCCAGCAGTTTCCACAGGGAGGTGGCGGGGCTCTACGAGCAGTACTTC
TRBV4-1	.	TRBJ2-7	few	CASSQLPDPLSYEQYF	TGCGCCAGCAGCCAACTCCCGGACCCTCTTTCCTACGAGCAGTACTTC
TRBV15	TRBD1	TRBJ1-4	few	CATSRSKGQGVEKLFF	TGTGCCACCAGCAGATCTAAGGGACAGGGGGTAGAAAAACTGTTTTTT
TRBV6-4	.	TRBJ2-1	.	CASSETVEGGDEQFF	TGTGCCAGCAGTGAAACGGTGGAGGGCGGGGATGAGCAGTTCTTC
TRBV10-3	.	TRBJ2-1	.	CAISESAGPSPDNEQFF	TGTGCCATCAGTGAGTCCGCGGGGCCGTCTCCTGACAATGAGCAGTTCTTC
TRBV2	.	TRBJ2-1	many	CASSETGSSYNEQFF	TGTGCCAGCAGTGAAACGGGTAGCTCCTACAATGAGCAGTTCTTC
TRBV27	.	TRBJ1-5	.	CASSLYGASNQPQHF	TGTGCCAGCAGTTTATACGGGGCAAGCAATCAGCCCCAGCATTTT
TRBV18	.	TRBJ1-4	few	CASSPSQTTNEKLFF	TGTGCCAGCTCACCTTCCCAGACAACTAATGAAAAACTGTTTTTT
TRBV25-1	.	TRBJ2-2	.	CASSEQGSGELFF	TGTGCCAGCAGTGAACAGGGGTCGGGGGAGCTGTTTTTT
TRBV11-1	TRBD2	TRBJ2-7	.	CASSLGGSIPAQYF	TGTGCCAGCAGCTTAGGCGGGAGTATCCCCGCGCAGTACTTC
TRBV12-3/TRBV12-4	.	TRBJ2-3	.	CASSSSTSARGTQYF	TGTGCCAGCAGTTCATCAACTAGTGCAAGGGGGACGCAGTATTTT
TRBV14	TRBD2	TRBJ2-7	many	CASSPGLVNEQYF	TGTGCCAGCAGCCCTGGACTAGTTAACGAGCAGTACTTC
TRBV7-9	TRBD2	TRBJ2-2	.	CASSLVRLATNTGELFF	TGTGCCAGCAGCTTAGTTAGACTAGCGACGAACACCGGGGAGCTGTTTTTT
TRBV28	TRBD2	TRBJ2-3	.	CASRRAGVKTDTQYF	TGTGCCAGCAGACGAGCGGGAGTTAAGACAGATACGCAGTATTTT
TRBV12-3/TRBV12-4	.	TRBJ1-5	many	CASSLAGSNQPQHF	TGTGCCAGCAGTTTGGCGGGTAGCAATCAGCCCCAGCATTTT
TRBV2	.	TRBJ2-7	few	CAQSPEDSREQYF	TGTGCCCAGAGCCCAGAGGACTCTCGAGAGCAGTACTTC